The 3 T cell receptor beta chains given below trace back to one sample, sequenced in a study of T cell responses to AZD1222 COVID-19 vaccine. Sequencing used immunoSEQ multiplex PCR; TCRdb keeps in-frame clones, though not all of them. The sample carries more than 250,000 clones, 90% to 95% recorded once. The specimen comprised peripheral blood, sampled on day 0 of AZD1222 vaccination. These receptor sequences come from an adult in good health.

The V gene is TRBV27, the J gene TRBJ2-7; 14 bases fit TRBD2. This CDR3 spans 12 amino acids. Germline assignment: CDR1 MNHEY and CDR2 SMNVEV (reference sequence). Trimming at V came to 6 bases and at J to 10 bases, leaving 2 bases not matched to a gene. The CDR3, as DNA: TGTGCCAGCAGGGGACTAGCGGGAGTACAGTACTTC. This codes for CASRGLAGVQYF.

This clone came up a few times. This chain links TRBV4-1 with TRBJ2-5, with D tentatively TRBD1 (6 bases). Looked up from germline, CDR1 is MGHRA and CDR2 is YSYEKL. There are 19 residues in the CDR3. V dropped 1 base and J dropped 2 bases, with 23 bases sitting between them. The CDR3 nucleotides are TGCGCCAGCAGCCAAGGGGGACAAGCGCTTCGGGTACGACAAGAGACCCAGTACTTC. Translating gives CASSQGGQALRVRQETQYF.

The CDR3 region is CASFRDGRTPNTEAFF. CDR3 coding DNA: TGTGCCAGCTTCCGGGACGGCCGAACCCCTAACACTGAAGCTTTCTTT. This sequence joins TRBV2 and TRBJ1-1; D is possibly TRBD1 (5 bases). Germline CDR1 reads SNHLY; CDR2 reads FYNNEI. The CDR3 runs 16 residues. The ends were cut back, 8 bases at V and 2 bases at J, with 21 bases in the middle.